The 9 T cell receptor beta chains listed next were all sequenced from one sample in a study of blood T cells in healthy people across ages. Alongside a J-beta primer mix, a sample-barcoded 5' primer served in a second PCR lasting about 7 to 11 cycles. TCRdb analysed the 5' RACE reads with MiXCR anew, one entry per CDR3 protein. The repertoire holds roughly 1,100,000 distinct CDR3 sequences, with under 30% as singletons. These data also formed part of another study, on T cells of mothers and their children.

Sequenced material: blood. The receptors derive from a girl aged 2 to 9 in good health.

This clonotype has more than one count but fewer than ten. The CDR3 spells CSVEGDPYGYTF. Here the CDR3 DNA reads TGCAGCGTTGAAGGTGACCCTTATGGCTACACCTTC. The chain carries TRBV29-1 and TRBJ1-2; no definite D call. V was cut by 1 base and J by 5 bases, with 8 bases left in between. This CDR3 comprises 12 residues. From germline, CDR1 is SQVTM and CDR2 ANQGSEA.

This clonotype was seen only a few times. The V call is TRBV28, the J call TRBJ2-7, with D uncertain. The V end lost 3 bases, the J end lost 0 bases, and 9 bases lay between the germline ends. Per germline, CDR1 MDHEN and CDR2 SYDVKM. The CDR3 runs 14 residues. This chain's CDR3 is CASSFEIFSYEQYF. In DNA form, the CDR3 reads TGTGCCAGCAGTTTCGAGATTTTCTCCTACGAGCAGTACTTC.

This clonotype was detected a few times. The rearrangement uses TRBV28 and TRBJ1-1; TRBD1 matches 8 bases. V gave up 4 bases and J gave up 0 bases; unmatched junction bases: 7. Germline V gives CDR1 MDHEN, CDR2 SYDVKM. CDR3 length equals 16 residues. The CDR3 here is CASSSQDREMNTEAFF. The CDR3 region has the DNA TGTGCCAGCAGTTCACAGGACAGGGAGATGAACACTGAAGCTTTCTTT.

This clonotype came up a few times. The V gene is TRBV5-1, the J gene TRBJ2-1; no clear D. Trimming removed 4 bases from V and 0 bases from J, with 11 bases in between. Germline V CDR1 and CDR2: SGHRS, YFSETQ. There are 15 residues in the CDR3. The CDR3 sequence: CASSHRLSSYNEQFF. The CDR3 coding sequence is TGCGCCAGCAGCCATAGATTGAGCTCCTACAATGAGCAGTTCTTC.

A note on this clonotype: The CDR3 end shows no conserved phenylalanine or tryptophan, and so a read error is likely. This chain uses TRBV4-2 with TRBJ1-4, with TRBD1 identical over 8 bases. CDR1 is LGHNA and CDR2 is YNFKEQ in the germline V gene. V lost 0 bases and J lost 8; bases outside the gene matches: 8. CDR3 length equals 16 residues. The CDR3 sequence: CASSQDSIQGEEKLFL. The CDR3 DNA is TGTGCCAGCAGCCAAGATAGTATACAGGGGGAAGAAAAACTGTTTCTT.

Regarding this clonotype: One end of the junction varies from germline; a read error may be responsible. The chain carries TRBV9 and TRBJ2-5, with 8 bases aligning to TRBD1. This CDR3 comprises 15 residues. CDR1 is SGDLS and CDR2 is YYNGEE in the germline V gene. The CDR3 protein is CASSKQGAVQEAQYF. In DNA form, the CDR3 reads TGTGCCAGCAGCAAGCAGGGGGCTGTCCAAGAGGCCCAGTACTTC.

The chain employs TRBV20-1 and TRBJ2-4; a weak D match, TRBD1 (5 bases). V shed 6 bases and J shed 5 bases, with 11 bases lying between them. CDR3 length: 12 residues. Per germline, CDR1 DFQATT and CDR2 SNEGSKA (reference sequence). For the CDR3, the DNA is TGCAGTGCGCCATTAGGGGAAAACATTCAGTACTTC. It translates to CSAPLGENIQYF.

In this sample, this clonotype turned up many times. This chain uses TRBV9 with TRBJ2-5; D may be TRBD1 or TRBD2 (6 bases each). Trimming took off 4 bases at V and 1 base at J, with 14 bases between the two ends. CDR1 SGDLS and CDR2 YYNGEE come from the germline V gene. This CDR3 comprises 15 residues. In DNA, the CDR3 is TGTGCCAGCAGCCCGTCCGGGGGCCCCCAAGAGACCCAGTACTTC. Translating gives CASSPSGGPQETQYF.

CDR3 DNA sequence: TGTGCCAGCACCCAGGGGGACAGCCCGTTCTTCAATGGCTACACCTTC. This encodes CASTQGDSPFFNGYTF. This chain joins TRBV12-3 or TRBV12-4 and TRBJ1-2; 7 bases are shared with TRBD1. The CDR3 covers 16 residues. V trimming: 7 bases; J trimming: 6 bases; junction bases outside the gene matches: 17.